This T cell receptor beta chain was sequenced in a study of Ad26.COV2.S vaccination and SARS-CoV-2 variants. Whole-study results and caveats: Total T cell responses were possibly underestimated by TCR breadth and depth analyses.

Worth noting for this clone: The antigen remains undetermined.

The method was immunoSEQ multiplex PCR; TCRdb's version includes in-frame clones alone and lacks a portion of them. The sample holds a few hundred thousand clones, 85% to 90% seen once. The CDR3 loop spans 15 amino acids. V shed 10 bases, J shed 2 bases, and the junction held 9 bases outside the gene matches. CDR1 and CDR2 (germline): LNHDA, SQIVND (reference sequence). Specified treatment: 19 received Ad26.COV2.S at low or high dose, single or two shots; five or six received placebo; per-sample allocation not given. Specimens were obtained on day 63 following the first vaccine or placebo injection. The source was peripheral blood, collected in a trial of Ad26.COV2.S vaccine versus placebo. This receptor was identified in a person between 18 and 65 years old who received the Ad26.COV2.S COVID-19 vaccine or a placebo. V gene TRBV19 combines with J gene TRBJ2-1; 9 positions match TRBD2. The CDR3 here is CATSSGGLTYNEQFF. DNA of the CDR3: TGTGCCACCTCCAGCGGGGGGCTGACCTACAATGAGCAGTTCTTC.